This TCR beta chain was retrieved from a study of T cell repertoires in cytomegalovirus infection. Whole-study results and caveats: Dominating the ex vivo response were HLA-C-restricted CMV-specific TCR beta clonotypes.

This clonotype occurred many times. Its antigen is not identified. The CDR3 has 15 residues. The germline V gene has CDR1 SGDLS and CDR2 YYNGEE. V was shortened by 0 bases and J by 7 bases, with 14 bases between the two germline ends. From the reads, TCRdb called clonotypes with MiXCR, one entry per CDR3 protein. The data contain approximately 550,000 distinct CDR3 sequences, about 17% of them singletons. Sequenced input: CD8+ T cells from PBMCs. V is TRBV9 and J is TRBJ2-1; D may be TRBD2 (6 bases). This clonotype was obtained from a human donor in good health (CMV status not recorded). Some clones in this sample may be carry-over from other donors' samples. The CDR3 protein is CASSVGGVAVNEQFF. Here the CDR3 DNA reads TGTGCCAGCAGCGTAGGGGGAGTAGCGGTAAATGAGCAGTTCTTC. Variable domain in full (rest from reference TRBV9 and TRBJ2-1): DSGVTQTPKHLITATGQRVTLRCSPRSGDLSVYWYQQSLDQGLQFLIQYYNGEERAKGNILERFSAQQFPDLHSELNLSSLELGDSALYFCASSVGGVAVNEQFFGPGTRLTVL.